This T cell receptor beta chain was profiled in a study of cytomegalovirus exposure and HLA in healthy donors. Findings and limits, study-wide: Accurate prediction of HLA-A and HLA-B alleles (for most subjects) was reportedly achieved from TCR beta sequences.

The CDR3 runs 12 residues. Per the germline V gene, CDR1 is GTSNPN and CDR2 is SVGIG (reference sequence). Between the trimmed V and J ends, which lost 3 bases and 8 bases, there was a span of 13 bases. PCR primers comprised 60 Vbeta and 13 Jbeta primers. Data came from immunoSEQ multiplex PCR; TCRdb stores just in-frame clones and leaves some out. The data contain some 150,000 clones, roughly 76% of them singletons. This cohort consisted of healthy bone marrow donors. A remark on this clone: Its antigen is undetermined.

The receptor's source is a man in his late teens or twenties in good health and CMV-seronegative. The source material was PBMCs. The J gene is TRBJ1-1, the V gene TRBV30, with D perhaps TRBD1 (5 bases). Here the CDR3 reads CAWSPGGVEAFF. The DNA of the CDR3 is TGTGCCTGGAGCCCCGGGGGGGTCGAAGCTTTCTTT.